The next 17 T cell receptor beta chains were all read from a single sample in a study of CD8+CD57+ T cells in acquired aplastic anemia. Genomic DNA served as template for TCR beta VDJ and CDR3 profiling. TCRdb reprocessed the reads via MiXCR and lists one record per CDR3 protein. The sample records approximately 57,000 distinct CDR3 sequences, approximately 52% being singletons. It was patients with CD8+CD57+ cell expansion by flow cytometry who were chosen for sequencing. The sample was sorted CD4+, CD8+, or CD8+CD57+ T cells (not recorded which) from PBMCs. The receptor source for this set is a human donor with aplastic anemia.

CDR3 amino acids: CASSMAGGVPFNSPLHF. DNA of the CDR3: TGTGCCAGTAGTATGGCGGGCGGGGTCCCGTTCAATTCACCCCTCCACTTT. J is TRBJ1-6 and V is TRBV19; D unresolved. This CDR3 is 17 amino acids long. Germline-derived CDR1 and CDR2 are LNHDA and SQIVND (reference sequence). The V gene lost 3 bases and the J gene lost 7 bases, with 19 bases spanning the gap.

This clonotype was found many times. The chain is built from TRBV29-1 and TRBJ1-2; TRBD1 aligns across 9 bases. CDR1 is SQVTM, CDR2 ANQGSEA, per germline. The CDR3 loop spans 15 amino acids. V was clipped by 0 bases and J by 5 bases; unmatched bases: 7. The DNA for the CDR3 is TGCAGCGTTGAAGATGAGGACAGGGGAGATTATGGCTACACCTTC. Its translation: CSVEDEDRGDYGYTF.

Remarks on this clonotype: Compared with germline, one end of the junction differs, possibly owing to a read error. The chain recombines TRBV2 with TRBJ2-1, with D possibly called TRBD1 or TRBD2 (5 bases each). This CDR3 comprises 17 residues. Germline V lookup: CDR1 SNHLY, CDR2 FYNNEI. Written as DNA, the CDR3 is TGTGCAGTAAGAGGTGGACTGAAAACAGGATCCTACAATGAGCAGCTCTTC. This gives the protein CAVRGGLKTGSYNEQLF.

V gene TRBV2 combines with J gene TRBJ1-3, with D perhaps TRBD1 (5 bases). Trimming left V 4 bases short and J 3 bases short, with 10 bases between. The CDR3 is made up of 14 amino acids. Germline V gene lookup returns CDR1 SNHLY and CDR2 FYNNEI. The CDR3 bases are TGTGCCAGCAGTGTCGAGACAGTTGGAAACACCATATATTTT. Protein sequence: CASSVETVGNTIYF.

The J gene is TRBJ2-5, the V gene TRBV7-7, with 10 bases identical to TRBD1. The CDR3 totals 15 residues. Germline CDR1 is SSHAT and CDR2 is FNYEAQ (reference sequence). The J segment lost 2 bases and the V segment lost 4 bases, leaving 4 bases of the junction unmatched. The CDR3 loop is CASSYGTGVQETQYF. Written as DNA, the CDR3 is TGTGCCAGCAGCTACGGGACAGGGGTACAAGAGACCCAGTACTTC. Using reference TRBV7-7 and TRBJ2-5 for the parts outside the CDR3, the full variable domain is GAGVSQSPRYKVTKRGQDVTLRCDPISSHATLYWYQQALGQGPEFLTYFNYEAQPDKSGLPSDRFSAERPEGSISTLTIQRTEQRDSAMYRCASSYGTGVQETQYFGPGTRLLVL.

This clonotype was seen ten or more times. The chain recombines TRBV5-6 with TRBJ1-1, with TRBD1 matching 8 bases. Germline CDR1 reads SGHDT; CDR2 reads YYEEEE. V dropped 4 bases and J dropped 3; count of bases not matched to a gene: 8. There are 15 residues in the CDR3. In DNA, the CDR3 is TGTGCCAGCAGCCCGGACGGGACAGGTTACACTGAAGCTTTCTTT. It is translated as CASSPDGTGYTEAFF.

The chain has TRBV11-2 and TRBJ2-3; 7 bases align to TRBD1. V shed 6 bases, J shed 6 bases, and the junction held 9 bases outside the gene matches. This CDR3 has 14 amino acids. Germline V gene lookup returns CDR1 SGHAT and CDR2 FQNNGV. The CDR3 sequence is CASRGQVQADTQYF. CDR3 nucleotide sequence: TGTGCCAGCAGAGGACAGGTTCAGGCGGATACGCAGTATTTT.

The V call is TRBV29-1, the J call TRBJ1-1, with unresolved D. V was shortened by 4 bases and J by 6 bases, with 9 bases between the two germline ends. Germline V gene lookup returns CDR1 SQVTM and CDR2 ANQGSEA. This CDR3 has 11 residues. CDR3 loop: CSVVTASEAFF. The DNA for the CDR3 is TGCAGCGTTGTTACAGCCTCTGAAGCTTTCTTT.

As to this clonotype: An end of the junction does not agree with germline; a read error may underlie this. This chain connects TRBV10-2 to TRBJ2-7; D may be TRBD1 (6 bases). There are 14 residues in the CDR3. Per germline, CDR1 WSHSY and CDR2 SAAADI. The CDR3 DNA reads as TGCGCCAGCAGTTCCTATACAGGGATGGACGAGCAGCACTTC. Encoded protein: CASSSYTGMDEQHF.

The rearrangement joins TRBV7-8 to TRBJ2-3, with D tentatively TRBD1 (6 bases). V was cut by 6 bases and J by 4 bases, with 8 bases left in between. The CDR3 loop spans 12 amino acids. Germline CDR1 reads SGHVS; CDR2 reads FQNEAQ. Written as DNA, the CDR3 is TGTGCCAGCAGGGGGGCCCCAGATACGCAGTATTTT. Protein: CASRGAPDTQYF.

This clonotype came up a few times. The chain has TRBV10-3 and TRBJ2-2, with TRBD2 identical over 10 bases. The CDR3 spans 13 residues. The V gene end was trimmed by 6 bases and the J gene end by 7 bases; junction bases not matched to a gene: 2. CDR1 is ENHRY and CDR2 is SYGVKD in the germline V gene. The CDR3 bases are TGTGCCATCAGCGTAGCGGGAGGCGGGGAGCTGTTTTTT. This codes for CAISVAGGGELFF.

CDR3 region: CASSPGGLDYGYTF. CDR3 nucleotide sequence: TGTGCCAGCAGCCCGGGGGGGCTTGACTATGGCTACACCTTC. This sequence joins TRBV7-2 and TRBJ1-2, with a tentative D call TRBD1 (6 bases). The V end was cut by 5 bases, the J end by 3 bases, with 13 bases between. CDR1 SGHTA and CDR2 FQGNSA come from the germline V gene. The length of the CDR3 is 14 residues.

The chain joins TRBV19 to TRBJ1-1; D is undetermined. V lost 8 bases and J 7 bases, leaving 5 bases between the germline ends. The CDR3 loop spans 9 amino acids. Germline CDR1 reads LNHDA; CDR2 reads SQIVND (reference sequence). The chain's CDR3 is CASVGEAFF. The CDR3 coding sequence is TGTGCCAGTGTCGGTGAAGCTTTCTTT.

This chain uses TRBV7-2 with TRBJ1-1; D ambiguous. CDR1 and CDR2 (germline): SGHTA, FQGNSA. V was shortened by 2 bases and J by 4 bases, with 8 bases between the two germline ends. The CDR3 consists of 13 residues. CDR3 DNA: TGTGCCAGCAGCTTAAAGGCGGCCACTGAAGCTTTCTTT. It yields the protein CASSLKAATEAFF.

This clonotype turned up a few times. The chain couples TRBV9 to TRBJ1-1, with D possibly matching TRBD1 (5 bases). CDR1 is SGDLS and CDR2 is YYNGEE in the germline V gene. The CDR3 loop spans 15 amino acids. V was cut by 0 bases and J by 6 bases, with 15 bases left in between. The CDR3 coding sequence is TGTGCCAGCAGCGTAGTTCCGGGAGGGGTACCTGAAGCTTTCTTT. Translated, it gives CASSVVPGGVPEAFF.

The V and J genes are TRBV4-2 and TRBJ1-6; 12 nucleotides line up with TRBD1. Germline V gives CDR1 LGHNA, CDR2 YNFKEQ. Trimming cost V 5 bases and J 4 bases; bases outside gene matches: 9. This CDR3 contains 18 residues. This CDR3 is CASSKSGTGGYYNSPLHF. The CDR3 region has the DNA TGTGCCAGCAGCAAGAGCGGGACAGGGGGCTATTATAATTCACCCCTCCACTTT.

The chain recombines TRBV5-1 with TRBJ2-5; 11 nucleotides line up with TRBD1. The CDR3 spans 15 residues. Germline V CDR1 and CDR2: SGHRS, YFSETQ. J gave up 5 bases and V 4 bases, and 7 bases lay outside the gene matches. CDR3 nucleotides: TGCGCCAGCAGCCACGGACAGGGGGCGACGGAGACCCAGTACTTC. Its translation: CASSHGQGATETQYF. Based on the CDR3 plus reference TRBV5-1 and TRBJ2-5, the full variable domain is KAGVTQTPRYLIKTRGQQVTLSCSPISGHRSVSWYQQTPGQGLQFLFEYFSETQRNKGNFPGRFSGRQFSNSRSEMNVSTLELGDSALYLCASSHGQGATETQYFGPGTRLLVL.